Described below is a single TCR beta chain sequence and its context. Its specific antigen is unknown. Base-call qualities are not available, and no considerably larger clone is one nucleotide away. Samples from volunteer blood donors who had recovered from COVID-19 were contributed by a second Seattle source. The collaborating institutions used their own protocols to collect whole blood in K2EDTA tubes. Collaborator samples were shipped for TCRbeta analysis as frozen whole blood, isolated PBMCs, or DNA extracted from either sample type. The data originate from a study of blood T cell repertoires in COVID-19 (dated by TCRdb to 2020 to 2021). For context, the study as a whole: The collaborator samples originated in the United States, Italy and Spain and spanned the acute and convalescent phases of COVID-19. The repertoires were released in a freely available public database meant as a resource for research on the immune response to SARS-CoV-2. The samples were drawn from the first 160 participants of the ongoing ImmuneRACE study and from 950 to 1,500 subjects provided by 6 global collaborators. The material from the prospective study consisted of cDNA or gDNA derived from T cells, B-cell-depleted T cells, or PBMCs. The sample metadata nearly always contained a de-identified subject ID, COVID-19 status, age in years and sex. Where available, HLA class I and class II types were taken from metadata supplied by the sample provider and were not determined by assay-based typing. Deeply sampled blood TCRbeta repertoires from subjects exposed to, actively infected with, or recovered from COVID-19 were included in the dataset.

TCRbeta CDR3 regions were amplified from genomic DNA by means of the immunoSEQ Assay, a bias-controlled multiplex PCR. For the original study's pipeline: The number of nucleated cells in each sample was estimated from the amplification of reference gene primers within the assay. Sequence reads were collapsed and filtered to measure the absolute abundance of every unique TCRbeta CDR3 rearrangement. Productive Simpson clonality was computed per sample as the square root of Simpson's diversity index over productive rearrangements. TCRdb provides this immuneACCESS table in a form limited to in-frame rearrangements. Some clones are lacking; in checked studies, under half of them reflect an unresolved V gene, and why the rest are absent is not known. V, J and clone size are those of that table, while D and trimming were read from the DNA. In all, the sample holds a few hundred thousand clones, and over 80% of those were seen once. The ten largest clones represent roughly 1.9% of the sample.

From the cysteine up to the phenylalanine, the CDR3 has a length of 18 residues. Of all the DNA, just the CDR3 is kept, 54 bases in frame from base 1. At the junction V is shortened by 5 bases and J by 3 bases, with 25 bases in between. The germline V gene provides CDR1 SGHVS and CDR2 FQNEAQ. Points the paper makes about the study in general: The amount of clinical and demographic metadata varied by source and participant and was provided uncurated.

The specimen was peripheral blood. The sequence is built from TRBV7-8 and TRBJ2-5; the D gene is perhaps TRBD2, from 5 matching bases. The receptor comes from a man under 40 who had recovered from COVID-19. The DNA sequence reads TGTGCCAGCAGCCGAGGAGTTGTAGTAGCGAGATGGGAAGAGACCCAGTACTTC. It translates as CASSRGVVVARWEETQYF.